This T cell receptor (beta chain) was recorded in a study of neoadjuvant nivolumab and ipilimumab in lung cancer. Study in general: Nivolumab 3 mg/kg was given days 1, 15 and 29, plus ipilimumab 1 mg/kg day 1 in combination.

Findings and limits, study-wide: Resected tumors had greater TCR richness and clonality than uninvolved lung.

Profiling relied on immunoSEQ multiplex PCR, and the TCRdb table lists in-frame clones only, not all of them. The sample lists 7,000 to 8,500 clones; under 90% were seen once. Germline trimming cut 6 bases from V and 4 bases from J; bases unmatched to any gene: 8. Looked up from germline, CDR1 is LNHDA and CDR2 is SQIVND (reference sequence). The CDR3 totals 14 residues. Turning to this clone: No antigen is known for it.

This chain connects TRBV19 to TRBJ1-1, with 7 bases lining up with TRBD1. This sample comprised tumor tissue, obtained after neoadjuvant nivolumab, alone or with ipilimumab, at or shortly before surgery. The sequence was obtained from an adult with non-small cell lung cancer. Some clones in this sample may be carry-over from other donors' samples. The CDR3 here is CASSQTTGVTEAFF. In DNA form, the CDR3 reads TGTGCCAGTAGCCAGACAACAGGGGTCACTGAAGCTTTCTTT.